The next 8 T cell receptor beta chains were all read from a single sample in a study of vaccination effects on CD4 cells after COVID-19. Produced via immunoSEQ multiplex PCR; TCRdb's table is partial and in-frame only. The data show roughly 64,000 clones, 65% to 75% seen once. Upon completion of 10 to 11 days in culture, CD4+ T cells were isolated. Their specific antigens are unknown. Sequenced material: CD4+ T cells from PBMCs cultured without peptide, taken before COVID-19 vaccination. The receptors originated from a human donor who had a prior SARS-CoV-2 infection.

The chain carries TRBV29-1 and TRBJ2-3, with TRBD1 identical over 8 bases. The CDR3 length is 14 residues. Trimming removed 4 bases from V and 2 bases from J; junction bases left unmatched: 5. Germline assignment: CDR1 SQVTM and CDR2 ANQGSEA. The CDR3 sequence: CSVAQGDNTDTQYF. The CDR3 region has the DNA TGCAGCGTTGCACAGGGGGATAACACAGATACGCAGTATTTT.

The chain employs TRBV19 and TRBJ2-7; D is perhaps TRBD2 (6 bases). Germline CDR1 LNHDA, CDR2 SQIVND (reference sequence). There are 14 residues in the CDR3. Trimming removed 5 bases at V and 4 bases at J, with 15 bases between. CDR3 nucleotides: TGTGCCAGTAGTCCGAGGGTTGGGGGGTACGAGCAGTACTTC. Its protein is CASSPRVGGYEQYF.

The CDR3 DNA reads as TGCGCCAGCAGCACCCATTACGGTTCTGACTATGGCTACACCTTC. Its protein product is CASSTHYGSDYGYTF. The chain joins TRBV5-1 to TRBJ1-2; D gene unclear. CDR1 SGHRS and CDR2 YFSETQ come from the germline V gene. V was clipped by 4 bases and J by 3 bases, with 16 bases between them. CDR3 length equals 15 residues.

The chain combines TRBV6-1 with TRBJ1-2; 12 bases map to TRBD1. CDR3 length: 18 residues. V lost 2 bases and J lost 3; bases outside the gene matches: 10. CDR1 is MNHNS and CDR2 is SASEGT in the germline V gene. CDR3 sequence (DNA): TGTGCCAGCAGTGAATCGTGGTTGGGGGACAGGGGGCACTATGGCTACACCTTC. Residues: CASSESWLGDRGHYGYTF.

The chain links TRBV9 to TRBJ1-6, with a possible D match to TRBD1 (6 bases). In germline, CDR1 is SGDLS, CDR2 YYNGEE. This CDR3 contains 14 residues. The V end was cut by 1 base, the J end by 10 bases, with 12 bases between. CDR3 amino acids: CASSVRGADSPLHF. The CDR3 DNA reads TGTGCCAGCAGCGTACGGGGGGCCGACTCACCCCTCCACTTT.

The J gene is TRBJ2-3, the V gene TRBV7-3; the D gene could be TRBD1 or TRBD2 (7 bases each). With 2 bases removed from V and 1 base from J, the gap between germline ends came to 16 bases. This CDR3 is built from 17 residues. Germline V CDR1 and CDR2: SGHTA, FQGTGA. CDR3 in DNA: TGTGCCAGCAGCTTAGCTCTACAGGGGAGGGGCACAGATACGCAGTATTTT. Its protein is CASSLALQGRGTDTQYF.

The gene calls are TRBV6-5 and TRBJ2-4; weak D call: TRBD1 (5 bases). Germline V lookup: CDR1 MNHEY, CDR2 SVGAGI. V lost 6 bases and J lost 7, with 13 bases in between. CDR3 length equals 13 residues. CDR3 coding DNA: TGTGCCAGCAGACAGGCCCACGTGAACATTCAGTACTTC. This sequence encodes CASRQAHVNIQYF.

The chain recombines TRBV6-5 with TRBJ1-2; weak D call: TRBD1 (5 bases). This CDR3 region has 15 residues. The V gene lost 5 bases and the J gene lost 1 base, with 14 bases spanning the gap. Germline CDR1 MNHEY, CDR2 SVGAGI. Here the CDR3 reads CASSRAETVNYGYTF. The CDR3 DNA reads TGTGCCAGCAGTCGCGCTGAGACAGTTAACTATGGCTACACCTTC.